This TCR beta chain was observed in a study of cytomegalovirus exposure and HLA in healthy donors. Overall study results and limits: In a later analysis, parvovirus B19, influenza, CMV and Epstein-Barr virus appeared linked to several top co-occurrence clusters. Presence/absence analysis assumed near-uniform sequencing depth across donors.

The study ran its PCR with 60 Vbeta and 13 Jbeta primers. Produced via immunoSEQ multiplex PCR; TCRdb's table is partial and in-frame only. The sample yields around 140,000 clones, roughly four fifths seen once. Turning to this clone: The antigen is unknown.

The TCR was taken from a woman aged 40 to 55 in good health and CMV-seronegative. Sequenced sample: PBMCs.

The CDR3 nucleotides read TGTGCCATCAGTAAGGGACAGGGGAGATTTGAAGCTTTCTTT. Residues: CAISKGQGRFEAFF. The chain has TRBV10-3 and TRBJ1-1; 10 bases align to TRBD1. This CDR3 region has 14 residues. Germline V gene lookup returns CDR1 ENHRY and CDR2 SYGVKD. V gave up 5 bases and J gave up 7 bases; unmatched junction bases: 7.